The 9 T cell receptor beta chains listed next were all sequenced from one sample in a study of CD8 T cells in ankylosing spondylitis (dated by TCRdb to about 2017). Library preparation was by 5' RACE. Sequencing was performed on an Illumina HiSeq 2500. Through fastp at Q25 and MiXCR, TCRdb rebuilt clones from the public reads, retaining in-frame beta chains. Rows with one shared CDR3 protein collapse into an entry with the most common genes and DNA. Counted in this sample were 200,000 to 300,000 distinct CDR3 sequences; 30% to 40% of them appeared once. The ten largest clones represent approximately 4% of the sample. Sequencing input: blood, either unsorted or a sorted T cell fraction (not recorded which). These receptors all stem from a male donor with ankylosing spondylitis or in good health (not recorded which).

This clonotype was seen at least ten times. The V and J genes are TRBV20-1 and TRBJ2-7, with 8 bases matching TRBD2. V shed 2 bases and J 2 bases; nucleotides not matched to a gene: 2. Germline V CDR1 and CDR2: DFQATT, SNEGSKA (reference sequence). The CDR3 sequence is 13 residues long. The CDR3 DNA sequence: TGCAGTGCTAGATCCGGGGGGGCCTACGAGCAGTACTTC. Translating gives CSARSGGAYEQYF.

The table lists this clonotype with a few counts. CDR3: CSARGGGFTAEAFF. The CDR3 DNA sequence: TGCAGTGCTAGAGGAGGAGGTTTCACTGCTGAAGCTTTCTTT. This sequence joins TRBV20-1 and TRBJ1-1; D remains ambiguous. V was trimmed by 1 base and J by 6 bases, leaving 15 bases between them. From germline, CDR1 is DFQATT and CDR2 SNEGSKA (reference sequence). The CDR3 contains 14 residues.

This clonotype has just a few counts. The CDR3 region has the DNA TGCAGCGTTGACGATGGGGTCACTGAAGCTTTCTTT. Encoded protein: CSVDDGVTEAFF. The J gene is TRBJ1-1, the V gene TRBV29-1; no clear D. Trimming took off 3 bases at V and 4 bases at J, with 9 bases between the two ends. Germline CDR1 is SQVTM and CDR2 is ANQGSEA. This CDR3 contains 12 residues.

This chain connects TRBV5-6 to TRBJ2-5; D gene uncertain. The germline V gene encodes CDR1 SGHDT and CDR2 YYEEEE. The CDR3 loop spans 14 amino acids. The V end was cut by 0 bases, the J end by 4 bases, with 10 bases between. The CDR3 is CASSLVHRRETQYF. The CDR3 bases are TGTGCCAGCAGCTTGGTCCATAGGAGAGAGACCCAGTACTTC.

The chain links TRBV20-1 to TRBJ2-5, with a possible D match to TRBD2 (7 bases). V shed 6 bases and J shed 0 bases, with 14 bases lying between them. CDR1 and CDR2 from the germline V gene are DFQATT and SNEGSKA (reference sequence). The CDR3 length is 14 residues. The CDR3, as DNA: TGCAGTGCGCCACGGGGGGCGTACCAAGAGACCCAGTACTTC. Its protein product is CSAPRGAYQETQYF.

The chain has TRBV5-1 and TRBJ1-4; the D gene is possibly TRBD1 (5 bases). This CDR3 spans 16 amino acids. Between the trimmed V and J ends, which lost 0 bases and 4 bases, there was a span of 13 bases. Germline values: CDR1 SGHRS, CDR2 YFSETQ. The DNA for the CDR3 is TGCGCCAGCAGCTTGGGTTTAGGGGCCCTTAATGAAAAACTGTTTTTT. It translates to CASSLGLGALNEKLFF.

V gene TRBV15 combines with J gene TRBJ1-1; D is ambiguous. V was shortened by 8 bases and J by 7 bases, with 14 bases between the two germline ends. The CDR3 has 12 amino acids. Germline V lookup: CDR1 LNHNV, CDR2 YYDKDF (reference sequence). CDR3 coding DNA: TGTGCCACCGGGCTACCCGGCAGTGAAGCTTTCTTT. Amino acid sequence: CATGLPGSEAFF.

In its sample, this clonotype was seen a few times. This chain uses TRBV20-1 with TRBJ2-3; TRBD1 agrees at 9 bases. Trimming removed 2 bases from V and 1 base from J; junction bases left unmatched: 4. Germline assignment: CDR1 DFQATT and CDR2 SNEGSKA (reference sequence). This CDR3 contains 15 residues. The CDR3 sequence is CSARKQGAGTDTQYF. CDR3 nucleotides: TGCAGTGCTAGAAAACAGGGGGCAGGCACAGATACGCAGTATTTT.

V usage is TRBV12-3 or TRBV12-4 and J usage is TRBJ2-5; no clear D. The CDR3 is 14 residues long. V was clipped by 0 bases and J by 2 bases, with 7 bases between them. The CDR3 DNA reads TGTGCCAGCAGTTTAGCTAGCAATCAAGAGACCCAGTACTTC. It yields the protein CASSLASNQETQYF.